The 29 T cell receptor beta chains below were found in one sample sequenced in a study of T cells in narcolepsy. TCRdb's copy holds only in-frame clones and misses some; the assay was immunoSEQ multiplex PCR. The sample contains about 33,000 clones, about 80% of which appear only once. What was sequenced was CD45RA- memory CD4+ T cells from PBMCs. These receptor sequences come from a human donor with narcolepsy.

This clone was picked up one time. J is TRBJ2-7 and V is TRBV9, with unresolved D. Germline assignment: CDR1 SGDLS and CDR2 YYNGEE. Trimming removed 1 base at V and 6 bases at J, with 23 bases between. The CDR3 covers 17 residues. CDR3 in DNA: TGTGCCAGCAGCGTATGGTTTAGGGATTGGGGATTGGGCGAGCAGTACGTC. Its translation is CASSVWFRDWGLGEQYV.

The chain employs TRBV18 and TRBJ1-1; D is uncertain. Germline-derived CDR1 and CDR2 are KGHSH and LQKENI. The V gene lost 2 bases and the J gene lost 3 bases, with 7 bases spanning the gap. This CDR3 has 13 amino acids. CDR3 loop: CASSPSLDTEAFF. For the CDR3, the DNA is TGTGCCAGCTCACCATCTCTAGACACTGAAGCTTTCTTT.

This chain connects TRBV7-2 to TRBJ2-5, with TRBD2 matching over 14 bases. Germline CDR1 reads SGHTA; CDR2 reads FQGNSA. Germline trimming cut 4 bases from V and 5 bases from J; bases unmatched to any gene: 12. This CDR3 is built from 18 residues. CDR3 in amino acids: CASSSVGTSGGGQETQYF. The DNA of the CDR3 is TGTGCCAGCAGCTCAGTAGGGACTAGCGGGGGTGGCCAGGAGACCCAGTACTTC.

The chain uses TRBV6-4 and TRBJ1-4; 7 nucleotides line up with TRBD1. This CDR3 comprises 15 residues. Trimming took 3 bases from V and 3 from J; bases not matched to a gene: 4. CDR1 is MRHNA, CDR2 SNTAGT, per germline. The CDR3 coding sequence is TGTGCCAGCAGTGAACAGGGGTTCTCTAATGAAAAACTGTTTTTT. Its protein product is CASSEQGFSNEKLFF.

The sample holds a few counts of this clone. J is TRBJ1-2 and V is TRBV5-1; D not certain. This CDR3 comprises 11 residues. V lost 7 bases to trimming and J lost 8 bases, with 12 bases between them. Germline V gene data show CDR1 as SGHRS and CDR2 as YFSETQ. As DNA, the CDR3 is TGCGCCAGCCGGGCGGACGGAGGCTACACCTTC. It is translated as CASRADGGYTF.

The chain links TRBV29-1 to TRBJ2-2; 8 nucleotides match TRBD1. The germline V gene has CDR1 SQVTM and CDR2 ANQGSEA. The CDR3 has 12 amino acids. V lost 7 bases to trimming and J lost 6 bases; unmatched junction nucleotides: 4. The CDR3 DNA is TGCAGCGCACAGGGGGGACCCGGGGAGCTGTTTTTT. Translation gives CSAQGGPGELFF.

The chain carries TRBV7-8 and TRBJ2-3, with TRBD2 identical over 7 bases. Germline V CDR1 and CDR2: SGHVS, FQNEAQ. V gave up 7 bases and J gave up 6 bases; unmatched junction bases: 7. The CDR3 has 13 amino acids. The CDR3 nucleotides are TGTGCCAGCAACCCATGGGAGGGGGATACGCAGTATTTT. Protein product: CASNPWEGDTQYF.

The CDR3, as DNA: TGTGCCAGCAGTTCGAGAACAGGTAATCAGCCCCAGCATTTT. Protein: CASSSRTGNQPQHF. The genes are TRBV6-5 and TRBJ1-5; D perhaps matches TRBD1 (5 bases). Trimming shortened V by 4 bases and J by 4 bases, and 11 bases separated the two germline ends. From germline, CDR1 is MNHEY and CDR2 SVGAGI. This CDR3 is built from 14 residues.

This clone was detected only a few times. The gene calls are TRBV7-9 and TRBJ2-5; no clear D. This CDR3 is built from 12 residues. Deletions cut 4 bases from V and 3 bases from J, with 6 bases between. CDR1 is SEHNR and CDR2 is FQNEAQ in the germline V gene (reference sequence). The CDR3 loop reads CASSWDEETQYF. The CDR3 DNA follows: TGTGCCAGCAGCTGGGATGAAGAGACCCAGTACTTC. Variable domain in full (rest from reference TRBV7-9 and TRBJ2-5): DTGVSQNPRHKITKRGQNVTFRCDPISEHNRLYWYRQTLGQGPEFLTYFQNEAQLEKSRLLSDRFSAERPKGSFSTLEIQRTEQGDSAMYLCASSWDEETQYFGPGTRLLVL.

The gene calls are TRBV7-3 and TRBJ2-3; D possibly corresponds to TRBD2 (5 bases). Looked up from germline, CDR1 is SGHTA and CDR2 is FQGTGA. The CDR3 sequence is 16 residues long. The V end was cut by 4 bases, the J end by 1 base, with 15 bases between. This chain's CDR3 is CASSSRAETGTDTQYF. Here the CDR3 DNA reads TGTGCCAGCAGCTCTAGAGCGGAGACGGGCACAGATACGCAGTATTTT. Filled out from reference TRBV7-3 and TRBJ2-3, the complete variable domain reads GAGVSQTPSNKVTEKGKYVELRCDPISGHTALYWYRQSLGQGPEFLIYFQGTGAADDSGLPNDRFFAVRPEGSVSTLKIQRTERGDSAVYLCASSSRAETGTDTQYFGPGTRLTVL.

The rearrangement links TRBV19 to TRBJ2-3; either TRBD1 or TRBD2 may supply D (7 bases each). The CDR3 has 13 residues. Trimming pared 6 bases from V and 4 bases from J, leaving 11 bases between. Germline CDR1 is LNHDA and CDR2 is SQIVND (reference sequence). CDR3 residues: CASSPGGADTQYF. The CDR3 bases are TGTGCCAGTAGCCCAGGGGGGGCAGATACGCAGTATTTT.

Concerning this clone: This CDR3 fails to terminate in the conserved phenylalanine or tryptophan, so it likely reflects a read error. CDR3 protein: CASRAEGWANTEAFL. CDR3 sequence (DNA): TGTGCCAGCAGGGCCGAGGGGTGGGCGAACACTGAAGCTTTCCTT. The rearrangement uses TRBV2 and TRBJ1-1; D perhaps matches TRBD1 (5 bases). Germline V lookup: CDR1 SNHLY, CDR2 FYNNEI. V lost 6 bases, J lost 1 base, and 15 bases lay in between. This CDR3 region has 15 residues.

This chain connects TRBV6-1 to TRBJ1-2, with D unresolved. The CDR3 covers 13 residues. Germline values: CDR1 MNHNS, CDR2 SASEGT. With 1 base removed from V and 8 bases from J, the gap between germline ends came to 11 bases. CDR3 residues: CASSEEYSAGYTF. The CDR3, as DNA: TGTGCCAGCAGTGAAGAGTATTCCGCGGGCTACACCTTC.

V gene TRBV19 combines with J gene TRBJ1-1, with D maybe TRBD1 (6 bases). The CDR3 runs 13 residues. Germline V gene lookup returns CDR1 LNHDA and CDR2 SQIVND (reference sequence). The ends were cut back, 2 bases at V and 6 bases at J, with 10 bases in the middle. The DNA of the CDR3 is TGTGCCAGTAGTATAACAGGGTGGGCTGAAGCTTTCTTT. This translates into CASSITGWAEAFF.

The chain joins TRBV7-8 to TRBJ1-1; 7 bases agree with TRBD1. Germline CDR1 and CDR2: SGHVS and FQNEAQ. CDR3 size: 16 residues. Losses at the gene ends were 2 bases for V and 1 base for J; bases not matched to a gene: 7. The CDR3: CASSLQGGHPNTEAFF. CDR3 bases: TGTGCCAGCAGCTTACAGGGGGGACATCCGAACACTGAAGCTTTCTTT.

The chain is built from TRBV18 and TRBJ2-5; no clear D gene. The better agreement between TRBJ2-7 and the DNA end casts doubt on the J call. The CDR3 loop spans 15 amino acids. Germline values: CDR1 KGHSH, CDR2 LQKENI. The CDR3 coding sequence is TGTGCCAGCTCGCTAGATGGACGGGCGTCCTACGAGCAGTACTTC. This sequence encodes CASSLDGRASYEQYF.

The gene calls are TRBV9 and TRBJ1-6, with D hard to call. Germline assignment: CDR1 SGDLS and CDR2 YYNGEE. The CDR3 extends over 13 amino acids. Trimming took off 0 bases at V and 12 bases at J, with 10 bases between the two ends. The CDR3 loop is CASSVGEGKPLHF. DNA of the CDR3: TGTGCCAGCAGCGTAGGGGAGGGAAAACCCCTCCACTTT.

The chain employs TRBV28 and TRBJ2-2, with 7 bases fitting TRBD2. The V gene's germline CDR1 is MDHEN and CDR2 SYDVKM. V shed 1 base, J shed 4 bases, and the junction held 0 bases outside the gene matches. CDR3 size: 14 residues. The CDR3 spells CASSLSGGTGELFF. CDR3 sequence (DNA): TGTGCCAGCAGTTTATCGGGGGGCACCGGGGAGCTGTTTTTT.

This chain links TRBV7-3 with TRBJ2-2; weak D call: TRBD1 (5 bases). Germline CDR1 reads SGHTA; CDR2 reads FQGTGA. The V end was cut by 5 bases, the J end by 1 base, with 11 bases between. CDR3 length: 15 residues. The CDR3 DNA sequence: TGTGCCAGCAGCCCAGGGTGGGAGAACACCGGGGAGCTGTTTTTT. It codes for CASSPGWENTGELFF.

This sequence joins TRBV5-1 and TRBJ2-2; 7 nucleotides line up with TRBD2. CDR1 is SGHRS, CDR2 YFSETQ, per germline. CDR3 size: 15 residues. Trimming removed 0 bases from V and 8 bases from J; junction bases left unmatched: 7. The CDR3 reads CASSLAASGSGELFF. CDR3 DNA: TGCGCCAGCAGCTTGGCAGCTAGCGGTTCGGGGGAGCTGTTTTTT. The full variable domain, its missing parts supplied by reference TRBV5-1 and TRBJ2-2, is KAGVTQTPRYLIKTRGQQVTLSCSPISGHRSVSWYQQTPGQGLQFLFEYFSETQRNKGNFPGRFSGRQFSNSRSEMNVSTLELGDSALYLCASSLAASGSGELFFGEGSRLTVL.

DNA for the CDR3: TGTGCCAGCAGCTTGGGCTTCGATGGCTACACCTTC. Encoded protein: CASSLGFDGYTF. The J gene is TRBJ1-2, the V gene TRBV7-2; the D is unclear. Germline values: CDR1 SGHTA, CDR2 FQGNSA. This CDR3 has 12 residues. Trimming removed 3 bases from V and 6 bases from J, with 8 bases in between. Combining the CDR3 with reference TRBV7-2 and TRBJ1-2 gives the whole variable domain GAGVSQSPSNKVTEKGKDVELRCDPISGHTALYWYRQSLGQGLEFLIYFQGNSAPDKSGLPSDRFSAERTGGSVSTLTIQRTQQEDSAVYLCASSLGFDGYTFGSGTRLTVV.

The V gene is TRBV28, the J gene TRBJ1-4; 9 positions agree with TRBD1. This CDR3 region has 15 residues. Germline CDR1 is MDHEN and CDR2 is SYDVKM. V lost 6 bases and J lost 8; bases outside the gene matches: 10. The CDR3 is CASSRGQGRREKLFF. CDR3 coding DNA: TGTGCCAGCAGCCGAGGACAGGGGAGGCGAGAAAAACTGTTTTTT.

This clone is medium-sized. This chain connects TRBV19 to TRBJ1-4; 10 positions match TRBD1. Per the germline V gene, CDR1 is LNHDA and CDR2 is SQIVND (reference sequence). The CDR3 loop spans 15 amino acids. Germline trimming cut 5 bases from V and 8 bases from J; bases unmatched to any gene: 8. CDR3 protein: CASSVPGTGVEKLFF. The CDR3 DNA reads as TGTGCCAGTAGTGTCCCCGGGACAGGGGTAGAAAAACTGTTTTTT.

J is TRBJ2-3 and V is TRBV7-2; D remains ambiguous. The CDR3 is 14 amino acids. V was pared by 5 bases and J by 3 bases, with 12 bases between. CDR1 and CDR2 (germline): SGHTA, FQGNSA. CDR3 coding DNA: TGTGCCAGCAGCCCCCTAGGGTTGACAGATACGCAGTATTTT. It translates to CASSPLGLTDTQYF.

This chain connects TRBV5-1 to TRBJ2-3; D is unclear. CDR3 length: 13 residues. V lost 4 bases, J lost 5 bases, and 11 bases lay in between. Germline-derived CDR1 and CDR2 are SGHRS and YFSETQ. The CDR3 here is CASSLYEGDTQYF. The CDR3 nucleotides read TGCGCCAGCAGCCTATACGAAGGAGATACGCAGTATTTT.

The chain has TRBV10-1 and TRBJ2-1; 8 positions match TRBD2. Unmatched junction bases numbered 6, after V lost 5 bases and J lost 6 bases. Germline-derived CDR1 and CDR2 are WNHNN and SYGVQD (reference sequence). The CDR3 is 14 residues long. Here the CDR3 reads CASSRAGASNEQFF. The CDR3 region has the DNA TGCGCCAGCAGTAGAGCGGGGGCGTCCAATGAGCAGTTCTTC.

The V call is TRBV19, the J call TRBJ1-5; D uncertain. Deletions cut 0 bases from V and 3 bases from J, with 6 bases between. The CDR3 is made up of 14 amino acids. Germline CDR1 reads LNHDA; CDR2 reads SQIVND (reference sequence). The DNA for the CDR3 is TGTGCCAGTAGTATAGAACAGAACAATCAGCCCCAGCATTTT. It encodes CASSIEQNNQPQHF.

This CDR3 is CASSSTSRWDNEQFF. The CDR3 DNA follows: TGTGCCAGTAGTTCCACTAGTCGATGGGACAATGAGCAGTTCTTC. This rearrangement joins TRBV19 to TRBJ2-1; D might be TRBD2 (5 bases). The CDR3 is 15 residues long. In germline, CDR1 is LNHDA, CDR2 SQIVND (reference sequence). V was cut by 5 bases and J by 5 bases, with 16 bases left in between.

CDR3 nucleotides: TGCGCCAGCAGCTTGGACAGGGTTAGATATGGCTACACCTTC. It specifies CASSLDRVRYGYTF. This sequence joins TRBV5-1 and TRBJ1-2; D is perhaps TRBD1 (6 bases). CDR3 length: 14 amino acids. Germline lookup yields CDR1 SGHRS and CDR2 YFSETQ. Trimming took off 0 bases at V and 5 bases at J, with 11 bases between the two ends. The entire variable domain, with the rest obtained from reference TRBV5-1 and TRBJ1-2, is as follows: KAGVTQTPRYLIKTRGQQVTLSCSPISGHRSVSWYQQTPGQGLQFLFEYFSETQRNKGNFPGRFSGRQFSNSRSEMNVSTLELGDSALYLCASSLDRVRYGYTFGSGTRLTVV.